Listed here are 24 T cell receptor beta chains from one sample, sequenced in a study of follicular helper T cells after annual influenza vaccination. Sequencing used immunoSEQ multiplex PCR; TCRdb keeps in-frame clones, though not all of them. The sample yields about 15,000 clones, about four fifths seen once. Noted time point: 2014-2015 season, 7 days after vaccination. This material consisted of CXCR5+ CD38- circulating T follicular helper cells from blood, taken 7 days after influenza vaccination. Indicated subset: circulating Tfh, non-naive CD4+CXCR5+PD-1+ (ICOS+CD38+ or ICOS-CD38-). All receptors derive from an adult who received the influenza vaccine.

This clone was picked up a small number of times. The rearrangement joins TRBV7-9 to TRBJ1-2, with a tentative D call TRBD1 (5 bases). Germline V gene sequence: CDR1 SEHNR, CDR2 FQNEAQ (reference sequence). CDR3 length: 15 amino acids. Trimming removed 5 bases from V and 6 bases from J, with 19 bases in between. The chain's CDR3 is CASSLSQGLRNGYTF. The CDR3 bases are TGTGCCAGCAGCCTCAGCCAGGGACTAAGAAATGGCTACACCTTC. Filled out from reference TRBV7-9 and TRBJ1-2, the complete variable domain reads DTGVSQNPRHKITKRGQNVTFRCDPISEHNRLYWYRQTLGQGPEFLTYFQNEAQLEKSRLLSDRFSAERPKGSFSTLEIQRTEQGDSAMYLCASSLSQGLRNGYTFGSGTRLTVV.

The chain carries TRBV7-2 and TRBJ2-7; TRBD1 agrees at 9 bases. Germline loops: CDR1 SGHTA, CDR2 FQGNSA. The CDR3 sequence is 14 residues long. The J segment lost 1 base and the V segment lost 5 bases, leaving 3 bases of the junction unmatched. The CDR3 loop is CASSGTGKSYEQYF. Written as DNA, the CDR3 is TGTGCCAGCAGCGGGACAGGGAAATCCTACGAGCAGTACTTC.

The rearrangement links TRBV19 to TRBJ1-1; a weak D match, TRBD1 (6 bases). Trimming took 3 bases from V and 5 from J, leaving 19 bases between them. This CDR3 has 16 residues. CDR1 LNHDA and CDR2 SQIVND come from the germline V gene (reference sequence). The CDR3 DNA reads TGTGCCAGTAGTATGGTTGGGTGGACAGCGAGGACTGAAGCTTTCTTT. It specifies CASSMVGWTARTEAFF.

For this clone: The sample carries other DNA sequences with the same CDR3. The chain joins TRBV15 to TRBJ2-2, with 13 bases fitting TRBD2. The germline V gene encodes CDR1 LNHNV and CDR2 YYDKDF (reference sequence). The CDR3 runs 14 residues. The junction had 3 bases not matched to a gene; V was cut back by 8 bases and J by 6 bases. CDR3 residues: CATRGLAGAGELFF. CDR3 in DNA: TGTGCCACCCGCGGACTAGCGGGAGCCGGGGAGCTGTTTTTT.

This chain connects TRBV4-1 to TRBJ1-1; TRBD1 matches at 9 bases. V gave up 1 base and J gave up 5 bases; unmatched junction bases: 5. Germline values: CDR1 MGHRA, CDR2 YSYEKL. This CDR3 has 15 residues. The CDR3 DNA is TGCGCCAGCAGCCAAGTCAGGACAGGGGTAACTGAAGCTTTCTTT. Protein: CASSQVRTGVTEAFF.

The chain uses TRBV5-6 and TRBJ2-7, with D unclear. CDR1 and CDR2 (germline): SGHDT, YYEEEE. The CDR3 spans 13 residues. The germline V and J ends were trimmed by 6 bases and 2 bases, with 12 bases remaining between them. CDR3 residues: CASTKLVPYEQYF. The CDR3 DNA reads TGTGCCAGCACCAAGTTAGTTCCCTACGAGCAGTACTTC.

The rearrangement links TRBV6-1 to TRBJ2-7; TRBD1 aligns across 11 bases. CDR1 MNHNS and CDR2 SASEGT come from the germline V gene. The CDR3 length is 14 residues. V shed 10 bases, J shed 2 bases, and the junction held 7 bases outside the gene matches. CDR3 loop: CATQDRGPPYEQYF. As DNA, the CDR3 is TGTGCCACCCAGGACAGGGGGCCTCCCTACGAGCAGTACTTC.

The chain recombines TRBV25-1 with TRBJ1-1; D unclear. Germline V lookup: CDR1 MGHDK, CDR2 SYGVNS. Between the trimmed V and J ends, which lost 1 base and 5 bases, there was a span of 17 bases. The CDR3 has 16 amino acids. Written as DNA, the CDR3 is TGTGCCAGCAGTGAATTCGGACGGGGTGAGAGAACTGAAGCTTTCTTT. Protein product: CASSEFGRGERTEAFF.

The chain recombines TRBV2 with TRBJ2-2, with 11 bases that match TRBD2. V was clipped by 8 bases and J by 5 bases; unmatched bases: 7. This CDR3 is built from 15 residues. Per the germline V gene, CDR1 is SNHLY and CDR2 is FYNNEI. DNA for the CDR3: TGTGCCAGCGTTGGGACTAGCGGAAGTACCGGGGAGCTGTTTTTT. It yields the protein CASVGTSGSTGELFF.

This clone was counted a single time. V gene TRBV4-1 combines with J gene TRBJ1-1; D is uncertain. Germline V gene sequence: CDR1 MGHRA, CDR2 YSYEKL. V was cut by 0 bases and J by 4 bases, with 9 bases left in between. The CDR3 has 14 residues. CDR3 loop: CASSQDVRFTEAFF. In nucleotides, the CDR3 is TGCGCCAGCAGCCAAGATGTCCGGTTCACTGAAGCTTTCTTT.

V is TRBV5-1 and J is TRBJ2-6, with 9 bases that match TRBD1. With 4 bases clipped from V and 2 bases from J, the junction kept 13 bases outside the gene matches. Germline V lookup: CDR1 SGHRS, CDR2 YFSETQ. The CDR3 loop spans 19 amino acids. CDR3 sequence: CASSHLPGQGTAGANVLTF. The DNA of the CDR3 is TGCGCCAGCAGCCACCTGCCGGGACAGGGAACTGCTGGGGCCAACGTCCTGACTTTC. Full variable domain (missing parts from reference TRBV5-1 and TRBJ2-6): KAGVTQTPRYLIKTRGQQVTLSCSPISGHRSVSWYQQTPGQGLQFLFEYFSETQRNKGNFPGRFSGRQFSNSRSEMNVSTLELGDSALYLCASSHLPGQGTAGANVLTFGAGSRLTVL.

The chain uses TRBV5-1 and TRBJ1-5, with D tentatively TRBD1 (5 bases). Per the germline V gene, CDR1 is SGHRS and CDR2 is YFSETQ. The CDR3 runs to 16 residues. V lost 4 bases, J lost 4 bases, and 18 bases lay in between. CDR3 amino acids: CASSPQVRVSNQPQHF. The CDR3 nucleotides are TGCGCCAGCAGCCCGCAGGTCAGGGTAAGTAATCAGCCCCAGCATTTT.

The V gene is TRBV27, the J gene TRBJ1-4; a weak D match, TRBD1 (6 bases). CDR3 size: 15 residues. Trimming removed 4 bases from V and 4 bases from J, with 13 bases in between. Germline CDR1 MNHEY, CDR2 SMNVEV (reference sequence). The CDR3 DNA follows: TGTGCCAGCAGTTCCAGGACAGAGTTTAATGAAAAACTGTTTTTT. This translates into CASSSRTEFNEKLFF.

The chain has TRBV7-9 and TRBJ1-4; weak D call: TRBD1 (5 bases). V was trimmed by 7 bases and J by 0 bases, leaving 24 bases between them. There are 19 residues in the CDR3. Germline V gene data show CDR1 as SEHNR and CDR2 as FQNEAQ (reference sequence). CDR3 sequence: CASTQVGVASQATNEKLFF. DNA for the CDR3: TGTGCCAGCACCCAAGTAGGGGTTGCTTCCCAGGCAACTAATGAAAAACTGTTTTTT.

The chain recombines TRBV5-4 with TRBJ2-2; TRBD1 might be the D (6 bases). Germline V lookup: CDR1 SGHNT, CDR2 YYREEE (reference sequence). V gave up 6 bases and J gave up 4 bases, with 10 bases separating them. This CDR3 is built from 13 residues. The CDR3 coding sequence is TGTGCCAGCACTGGGGGCGGCACCGGGGAGCTGTTTTTT. It translates to CASTGGGTGELFF.

The J gene is TRBJ2-1, the V gene TRBV28; D possibly corresponds to TRBD2 (5 bases). The CDR3 runs to 15 residues. The V end was cut by 7 bases, the J end by 2 bases, with 15 bases between. Germline loops: CDR1 MDHEN, CDR2 SYDVKM. CDR3 residues: CASKSSGEPYNEQFF. As DNA, the CDR3 is TGTGCCAGCAAATCCTCCGGGGAGCCCTACAATGAGCAGTTCTTC. The full variable domain, in which reference TRBV28 and TRBJ2-1 provide the parts outside the CDR3, is DVKVTQSSRYLVKRTGEKVFLECVQDMDHENMFWYRQDPGLGLRLIYFSYDVKMKEKGDIPEGYSVSREKKERFSLILESASTNQTSMYLCASKSSGEPYNEQFFGPGTRLTVL.

The chain has TRBV7-6 and TRBJ2-7; TRBD2 aligns across 8 bases. Germline V gene lookup returns CDR1 SGHVS and CDR2 FNYEAQ. The CDR3 runs 16 residues. The ends lost 1 base at V and 2 bases at J; junction bases unmatched: 7. The CDR3: CASSLGGTGGAYEQYF. CDR3 in DNA: TGTGCCAGCAGCTTAGGTGGAACGGGAGGGGCCTACGAGCAGTACTTC.

For the CDR3, the DNA is TGTGCCAGCATCAATGAGGCCTCTGGAAACACCATATATTTT. Translated, it gives CASINEASGNTIYF. This chain uses TRBV28 with TRBJ1-3; D unresolved. V lost 7 bases and J 0 bases, leaving 10 bases between the germline ends. The CDR3 extends over 14 amino acids. Germline V CDR1 and CDR2: MDHEN, SYDVKM.

The chain has TRBV18 and TRBJ2-2; 11 nucleotides line up with TRBD2. V dropped 6 bases and J dropped 7; count of bases not matched to a gene: 7. Per germline, CDR1 KGHSH and CDR2 LQKENI. CDR3 length equals 15 residues. CDR3 nucleotide sequence: TGTGCCAGCTCCCCGACTAGCGGGAAGATCGGGGAGCTGTTTTTT. Amino acid sequence: CASSPTSGKIGELFF.

The rearrangement joins TRBV11-2 to TRBJ1-2; 11 bases align to TRBD1. This CDR3 has 16 residues. Germline CDR1 is SGHAT and CDR2 is FQNNGV. Unmatched junction bases numbered 12, after V lost 4 bases and J lost 8 bases. CDR3 sequence (DNA): TGTGCCAGCAGCTCCCGGACAGGGGGCCCCGGAAGCGGCTACACCTTC. As protein: CASSSRTGGPGSGYTF. Variable domain in full (rest from reference TRBV11-2 and TRBJ1-2): EAGVAQSPRYKIIEKRQSVAFWCNPISGHATLYWYQQILGQGPKLLIQFQNNGVVDDSQLPKDRFSAERLKGVDSTLKIQPAKLEDSAVYLCASSSRTGGPGSGYTFGSGTRLTVV.

The chain employs TRBV18 and TRBJ1-4, with D perhaps matching TRBD1 (6 bases). Germline CDR1 reads KGHSH; CDR2 reads LQKENI. The CDR3 sequence is 14 residues long. Trimming pared 4 bases from V and 5 bases from J, leaving 11 bases between. CDR3 protein: CASSHSGTNEKLFF. DNA of the CDR3: TGTGCCAGCTCACACTCGGGGACAAATGAAAAACTGTTTTTT. The whole variable domain, filled in from reference TRBV18 and TRBJ1-4, reads NAGVMQNPRHLVRRRGQEARLRCSPMKGHSHVYWYRQLPEEGLKFMVYLQKENIIDESGMPKERFSAEFPKEGPSILRIQQVVRGDSAAYFCASSHSGTNEKLFFGSGTQLSVL.

The V gene is TRBV4-2, the J gene TRBJ2-2; 14 bases align to TRBD2. In germline, CDR1 is LGHNA, CDR2 YNFKEQ. The CDR3 contains 16 residues. Trimming took 3 bases from V and 6 from J; bases not matched to a gene: 3. Written as DNA, the CDR3 is TGTGCCAGCAGCCAGACTAGCGGGAGGGCCCCCGGGGAGCTGTTTTTT. This encodes CASSQTSGRAPGELFF.

The chain carries TRBV4-1 and TRBJ2-5; 9 bases match TRBD1. Germline V gives CDR1 MGHRA, CDR2 YSYEKL. The CDR3 has 19 amino acids. V trimming: 6 bases; J trimming: 5 bases; junction bases outside the gene matches: 22. The CDR3 here is CASSRAPDRGLGSRETQYF. The CDR3, as DNA: TGCGCCAGCAGTCGAGCCCCGGACAGGGGCCTGGGCAGTAGGGAGACCCAGTACTTC.

The chain has TRBV5-1 and TRBJ2-5; 7 bases agree with TRBD2. In germline, CDR1 is SGHRS, CDR2 YFSETQ. The CDR3 spans 15 residues. The V and J ends lost 5 bases and 1 base, in that order; junction bases with no gene match: 8. Written as DNA, the CDR3 is TGCGCCAGCAGATTACTAGCGACCTTCCAAGAGACCCAGTACTTC. Translated: CASRLLATFQETQYF.